This T cell receptor (beta chain) was captured by sequencing in a study of high-grade serous ovarian cancer treatment subgroups. About the research overall: Mean per sample: around 14,000 reads, some 7,500 unique TCR beta rearrangements.

Libraries were prepared by immunoSEQ multiplex PCR; TCRdb keeps only in-frame clonotypes and omits some of them. This table has 300 or so clones, roughly 80% appearing once. Broader study findings: TCR clonal relatedness correlated positively with neoantigen level. These tumor repertoires lack spatial information from bulk sequencing. Same-patient tumor repertoires overlapped at about 0.1 to 0.8; different patients barely overlapped.

In this sample, this clone turned up a few times. As yet, its antigen is unknown. The CDR3 extends over 16 amino acids. V trimming: 6 bases; J trimming: 1 base; junction bases outside the gene matches: 12. The germline V gene encodes CDR1 SGHVS and CDR2 FNYEAQ. The tumor samples were collected prior to definitive surgery or chemotherapy. This sequence was found in a human donor with high-grade serous ovarian cancer. V and J are TRBV7-6 and TRBJ2-7; 7 nucleotides align to TRBD1. Material: tumor tissue. The CDR3 DNA sequence: TGTGCCAGCAGTCATAAAGGGTTGGGACAGTCCTACGAGCAGTACTTC. Encoded protein: CASSHKGLGQSYEQYF.